This T cell receptor beta chain was observed in a study of T-cell reconstitution after alpha-beta-depleted transplantation in children. General study results and limits: Reported findings indicate that, about two months after transplant, alpha-beta T cells came from several hundred expanded clones, which were derived from non-depleted graft cells. At the one-year point after transplant, T-cell counts and TCRbeta diversity were found to come mostly from T cells that had been newly produced.

V was pared by 0 bases and J by 4 bases, with 15 bases between. Germline CDR1 is MGHDK and CDR2 is SYGVNS. The CDR3 is made up of 17 amino acids. The table lists this clonotype with many counts. Its matching antigen is unknown. For TCRbeta, the library was prepared with unique molecular identifiers. TCRdb re-called the PCR reads through MiXCR, storing one row per CDR3 protein. The sample has hundreds of thousands of distinct CDR3 sequences; just under 8.5% are singletons. This clonotype originated in a male patient aged 10 to 17 who had a stem cell transplant for acute lymphoblastic leukemia, so the T cells may come from the graft donor. This sequence joins TRBV25-1 and TRBJ1-4, with D perhaps matching TRBD1 (6 bases). The starting material was PBMCs, mostly from graft donor cells, obtained 180 days after TCRalphabeta/CD19-depleted stem cell transplant. The CDR3 sequence is CASSEYPRDNLNEKLFF. Written as DNA, the CDR3 is TGTGCCAGCAGTGAATATCCCAGGGACAACCTTAATGAAAAACTGTTTTTT. The full variable domain, completed using reference TRBV25-1 and TRBJ1-4, is EADIYQTPRYLVIGTGKKITLECSQTMGHDKMYWYQQDPGMELHLIHYSYGVNSTEKGDLSSESTVSRIRTEHFPLTLESARPSHTSQYLCASSEYPRDNLNEKLFFGSGTQLSVL.